This passage covers 9 T cell receptor beta chains from one sample sequenced in a study of vaccination and CD4 T cells after COVID-19. An Oncomine TCR Beta short-read assay was used to sequence the DNA from cultured CD4+ T cells. TCRdb reprocessed the PCR reads via MiXCR and lists one record per CDR3 protein. The sample lists more than 15,000 distinct CDR3 sequences, approximately 40% occurring once. Treatment in this sample: roughly ten-day PBMC culture with coronavirus spike peptide pools or control peptides (ViraFEST assay). Antigens for these TCRs are unknown. Source: CD4+ T cells from blood, cultured in vitro, taken after SARS-CoV-2 vaccination. Receptors were obtained from a human donor who had recovered from COVID-19.

This chain connects TRBV6-2 or TRBV6-3 to TRBJ1-6; a weak D match, TRBD1 (5 bases). Germline V gives CDR1 MNHEY, CDR2 SVGEGT. The V gene lost 6 bases and the J gene lost 7 bases, with 13 bases spanning the gap. This CDR3 comprises 14 residues. The CDR3 sequence is CASRPGSGNSPLHF. The CDR3 DNA is TGTGCCAGCAGACCAGGGAGTGGGAATTCACCCCTCCACTTT.

This clonotype was detected a few times. Here the CDR3 reads CASTLLNGPTRGGYTF. CDR3 in DNA: TGTGCCAGCACCCTCCTTAACGGGCCTACCCGGGGTGGCTACACCTTC. The rearrangement uses TRBV2 and TRBJ1-2, with D unclear. Trimming stripped 7 bases from V and 7 bases from J, with 25 bases between. CDR1 and CDR2 from the germline V gene are SNHLY and FYNNEI. This CDR3 has 16 amino acids.

V and J are TRBV7-2 and TRBJ1-2; D is unclear. Germline values: CDR1 SGHTA, CDR2 FQGNSA. The V and J ends lost 5 bases and 0 bases respectively, with 16 bases between them. The CDR3 loop spans 16 amino acids. CDR3 sequence (DNA): TGTGCCAGCAGCGCCCGCGGGAGTGGTACTAACTATGGCTACACCTTC. This gives the protein CASSARGSGTNYGYTF.

The rearrangement joins TRBV19 to TRBJ2-5; D remains unclear. CDR3 size: 12 residues. Germline CDR1 is LNHDA and CDR2 is SQIVND (reference sequence). V lost 5 bases and J lost 2, with 6 bases in between. CDR3 sequence (DNA): TGTGCCAGTAGTCTCTGGCAAGAGACCCAGTACTTC. Amino acids: CASSLWQETQYF. The variable domain in full, completed from reference TRBV19 and TRBJ2-5, reads DGGITQSPKYLFRKEGQNVTLSCEQNLNHDAMYWYRQDPGQGLRLIYYSQIVNDFQKGDIAEGYSVSREKKESFPLTVTSAQKNPTAFYLCASSLWQETQYFGPGTRLLVL.

V gene TRBV7-2 combines with J gene TRBJ2-3; a possible D gene is TRBD2 (6 bases). Germline V gene sequence: CDR1 SGHTA, CDR2 FQGNSA. V lost 1 base and J lost 2, with 10 bases in between. The CDR3 runs to 15 residues. The CDR3 reads CASSLVASDTDTQYF. In DNA, the CDR3 is TGTGCCAGCAGCTTAGTGGCTAGCGACACAGATACGCAGTATTTT.

The rearrangement links TRBV6-1 to TRBJ1-2; possibly TRBD1 for D (5 bases). Trimming took 6 bases from V and 2 from J, leaving 10 bases between them. Per germline, CDR1 MNHNS and CDR2 SASEGT. There are 13 residues in the CDR3. CDR3 sequence: CASSDSPNYGYTF. The CDR3 DNA reads as TGTGCCAGCAGCGACAGTCCCAACTATGGCTACACCTTC.

The chain recombines TRBV5-5 with TRBJ2-6, with D perhaps matching TRBD2 (6 bases). Trimming cost V 5 bases and J 2 bases, with 20 bases left between them. This CDR3 spans 18 amino acids. The germline gives CDR1 SGHKS, CDR2 YYEKEE (reference sequence). CDR3 residues: CASSLTYRLVAGANVLTF. The CDR3 region has the DNA TGTGCCAGCAGTTTAACCTATAGACTAGTTGCTGGGGCCAACGTCCTGACTTTC.

J is TRBJ2-5 and V is TRBV20-1; D not resolved. This CDR3 is built from 12 residues. Germline values: CDR1 DFQATT, CDR2 SNEGSKA (reference sequence). Trimming removed 6 bases from V and 0 bases from J, with 8 bases in between. The chain's CDR3 is CSAKGNQETQYF. DNA for the CDR3: TGCAGTGCGAAGGGTAACCAAGAGACCCAGTACTTC.

This clonotype has just a few counts. The genes are TRBV24-1 and TRBJ2-3; TRBD2 is a possible D gene (6 bases). Germline-derived CDR1 and CDR2 are KGHDR and SFDVKD. The CDR3 runs 15 residues. V lost 3 bases and J lost 6, with 15 bases in between. CDR3 in amino acids: CATSDPGGAPDTQYF. The CDR3 nucleotides are TGTGCCACCAGTGATCCCGGGGGTGCTCCCGATACGCAGTATTTT.